This T cell receptor (beta chain) appears in the sequencing data of a study of blood T cell repertoires in COVID-19. Across the whole study: COVID-19 samples from acute and convalescent phases originated in the United States, Italy and Spain. From T cells, B-cell-depleted T cells, or PBMCs came the material, which was cDNA or gDNA.

How the authors handled the data: Nucleated cell number was recorded as an estimate derived from reference gene primer amplification. Some clones are missing from TCRdb's copy, which holds only in-frame ones; the method was immunoSEQ multiplex PCR. V and J calls and clone size come straight from that table; D and trimming were deduced from the DNA. The sample holds about 90,000 clones, 70% to 85% seen once. The sample comprised peripheral blood. This clonotype was sampled from a man between 65 and 80 years old with acute or convalescent COVID-19.

The CDR3 DNA is TGTGCCAGCAGGGGCGGAGACAGACCCAATGAGCAGTTCTTC. Translated, it gives CASRGGDRPNEQFF. The V gene is TRBV2, the J gene TRBJ2-1, with a tentative D call TRBD1 (5 bases). The CDR3 totals 14 residues. The ends were cut back, 6 bases at V and 6 bases at J, with 15 bases in the middle. The germline gives CDR1 SNHLY, CDR2 FYNNEI.